This is a list of T cell receptor beta chains from one sample in a study of blood T cells in healthy people across ages. TCRdb used MiXCR to reprocess the 5' RACE reads, holding one entry per CDR3 protein. The sample lists over 1.5 million distinct CDR3 sequences, just under 50% seen once, with approximately 2.1% in the top ten. Source material: blood. The source is a woman aged 40 to 50 in good health. Each CDR3 is given with its conserved first and last residue. Each record gives: J gene, V gene, clone size, D gene, CDR3 protein, CDR3 DNA. A D gene is named only where the DNA matches it firmly. Not all rows give a size; the values are once, few, many and, for expanded clones, a class.

>TRBJ2-1|TRBV5-1|few|NA
CASGSIPGSSYNEQFF
TGCGCCAGCGGGTCCATTCCGGGGAGCTCCTACAATGAGCAGTTCTTC
>TRBJ2-1|TRBV2|NA|NA
CASRLEAGGYEQFF
TGTGCCAGCAGGCTAGAAGCAGGGGGGTATGAGCAGTTCTTC
>TRBJ2-5|TRBV3-1|NA|NA
CASSSSEIKTQYF
TGTGCCAGCAGCAGTAGCGAGATAAAGACCCAGTACTTC
>TRBJ2-7|TRBV28|NA|NA
CASSPGRGWRSDEQYF
TGTGCCAGCAGTCCCGGACGGGGTTGGAGGAGCGACGAGCAGTACTTC
>TRBJ2-3|TRBV7-2|NA|TRBD2
CASSLTTSGSALTDTQYF
TGTGCCAGCAGCCTTACAACGAGCGGGAGCGCCCTCACAGATACGCAGTATTTT
>TRBJ1-6|TRBV9|once|NA
CASSVNVASPLHF
TGTGCCAGCAGCGTAAACGTCGCTTCACCCCTCCACTTT
>TRBJ2-1|TRBV4-3|NA|TRBD2
CASSQGTSGVYNEQFF
TGCGCCAGCAGCCAGGGGACTAGCGGGGTTTACAATGAGCAGTTCTTC
>TRBJ2-5|TRBV25-1|NA|TRBD2
CASSESLGAGGRLGETQYF
TGTGCCAGCAGTGAGAGTCTTGGAGCGGGGGGGCGATTAGGAGAGACCCAGTACTTC
>TRBJ2-7|TRBV2|NA|NA
CASSVRRGQRAYEQYF
TGTGCCAGCAGTGTAAGGAGGGGACAGCGAGCCTACGAGCAGTACTTC
>TRBJ2-6|TRBV28|NA|NA
CASRRREAGANVLTF
TGTGCCAGCAGACGCAGGGAGGCTGGGGCCAACGTCCTGACTTTC
>TRBJ2-1|TRBV7-2|many|NA
CASSSGTNHNEQFF
TGTGCCAGCAGCTCCGGGACAAATCACAATGAGCAGTTCTTC
>TRBJ1-2|TRBV12-3/TRBV12-4|NA|NA
CASSLGRVGYGYTF
TGTGCCAGCAGTTTAGGCAGGGTGGGCTATGGCTACACCTTC
>TRBJ2-1|TRBV7-2|few|TRBD2
CASSRFGLAGDNEQFF
TGTGCCAGCAGCCGATTCGGACTAGCGGGGGACAATGAGCAGTTCTTC
>TRBJ2-4|TRBV9|NA|NA
CASSVGDSFIGAKNIQYF
TGTGCCAGCAGCGTAGGGGACTCCTTCATAGGAGCCAAAAACATTCAGTACTTC
>TRBJ1-5|TRBV27|NA|TRBD1
CASRKTGGWGRSNQPQHF
TGTGCCAGTAGAAAAACAGGGGGGTGGGGTCGGAGCAATCAGCCCCAGCATTTT
>TRBJ2-4|TRBV20-1|NA|TRBD1
CSARDTETGTSVAKNIQYF
TGCAGTGCTAGAGATACCGAGACAGGGACGTCGGTAGCCAAAAACATTCAGTACTTC
>TRBJ2-7|TRBV14|few|NA
CASSHPPRQYFYEQYF
TGTGCCAGCAGCCACCCTCCGCGACAGTATTTCTACGAGCAGTACTTC
>TRBJ1-6|TRBV12-3/TRBV12-4|NA|NA
CASSWGQISSPLHF
TGTGCCAGCAGCTGGGGGCAGATCAGTTCACCCCTCCACTTT
>TRBJ2-3|TRBV20-1|NA|NA
CSARDHYSTDTQYF
TGCAGTGCTAGAGACCATTATAGCACAGATACGCAGTATTTT
>TRBJ1-5|TRBV4-3|NA|NA
CASSQDLWGFRQPQHF
TGCGCCAGCAGCCAAGATTTGTGGGGGTTCCGTCAGCCCCAGCATTTT
>TRBJ2-3|TRBV4-2|few|TRBD2
CASGLAGGPDTDTQYF
TGTGCCAGTGGACTAGCGGGGGGACCTGACACAGATACGCAGTATTTT
>TRBJ2-6|TRBV28|NA|NA
CASSQTRDLVSGANVLTF
TGTGCCAGCAGTCAAACACGAGACCTTGTTTCTGGGGCCAACGTCCTGACTTTC
>TRBJ2-7|TRBV7-9|NA|NA
CASSLERGFSYEQYF
TGTGCCAGCAGCTTAGAACGTGGCTTCTCCTACGAGCAGTACTTC
>TRBJ1-2|TRBV25-1|once|NA
CASSGTGAVDGYTF
TGTGCCAGCAGTGGAACCGGGGCTGTCGATGGCTACACCTTC
>TRBJ2-5|TRBV4-1|NA|TRBD1
CASSQAGQGVETQYF
TGCGCCAGCAGCCAAGCGGGACAGGGCGTAGAGACCCAGTACTTC
>TRBJ2-3|TRBV27|NA|TRBD2
CASRPGLADTSSGTDTQYF
TGTGCCAGCCGACCGGGACTAGCGGATACATCCTCTGGCACAGATACGCAGTATTTT
>TRBJ2-7|TRBV11-2|NA|NA
CASSLDWGANEQYF
TGTGCCAGCAGCTTAGACTGGGGGGCCAACGAGCAGTACTTC
>TRBJ1-2|TRBV5-1|many|NA
CASSLPGVYGYTF
TGCGCCAGCAGCTTGCCAGGGGTCTATGGCTACACCTTC
>TRBJ1-4|TRBV28|few|NA
CASSEGLTNEKLFF
TGTGCCAGCAGTGAAGGATTAACTAATGAAAAACTGTTTTTT
>TRBJ2-5|TRBV4-3|NA|NA
CASSQVATAETQYF
TGCGCCAGCAGCCAAGTAGCGACTGCCGAGACCCAGTACTTC
>TRBJ2-6|TRBV7-3|once|NA
CASSLASWVLKTGPGANVLTF
TGTGCCAGCAGCTTAGCGTCCTGGGTCTTAAAAACAGGGCCTGGGGCCAACGTCCTGACTTTC
>TRBJ2-5|TRBV5-4|NA|NA
CASSLNQPGETQYF
TGTGCCAGCAGCCTGAACCAGCCCGGAGAGACCCAGTACTTC
>TRBJ2-1|TRBV15|few|TRBD2
CATSRPTGGSTRNEQFF
TGTGCCACCAGCCGACCTACGGGGGGGTCCACCAGGAATGAGCAGTTCTTC
>TRBJ2-5|TRBV10-3|NA|TRBD1
CAISLQGAYERYF
TGTGCCATCTCATTACAGGGGGCCTACGAGCGGTACTTC
>TRBJ2-3|TRBV11-2|NA|NA
CASSSGGQRDTQYF
TGTGCCAGCAGCTCGGGGGGCCAAAGAGATACGCAGTATTTT
>TRBJ2-5|TRBV5-5|NA|NA
CASSVNPRDQETQYF
TGTGCCAGCAGCGTGAATCCCCGGGACCAAGAGACCCAGTACTTC
>TRBJ2-1|TRBV9|NA|TRBD1
CASSVRQGQNEQFF
TGTGCCAGCAGCGTCAGACAGGGGCAGAATGAGCAGTTCTTC
>TRBJ2-1|TRBV11-2|NA|NA
CASSLDRTQSSYNEQFF
TGTGCCAGCAGCTTAGATCGGACCCAGAGCTCCTACAATGAGCAGTTCTTC
>TRBJ2-7|TRBV7-2|few|NA
CASSLERAQEQYF
TGTGCCAGCAGCTTAGAGCGCGCCCAGGAGCAGTACTTC
>TRBJ2-5|TRBV4-3|few|NA
CASSQDDTGKGETQYF
TGCGCCAGCAGCCAAGATGACACAGGGAAGGGAGAGACCCAGTACTTC
>TRBJ2-1|TRBV4-2|once|NA
CASSQLGSETQFF
TGTGCCAGCAGCCAACTAGGATCAGAGACCCAGTTCTTC
>TRBJ2-7|TRBV7-2|NA|NA
CASSSPQAWGEQYF
TGTGCCAGCAGCTCCCCCCAGGCGTGGGGGGAGCAGTACTTC
>TRBJ2-5|TRBV28|NA|NA
CASSGAPAAQETQYF
TGTGCCAGCAGTGGGGCACCTGCCGCCCAAGAGACCCAGTACTTC
>TRBJ2-4|TRBV28|few|NA
CASSLGQGYTVIKNIQYF
TGTGCCAGCAGTTTGGGACAAGGCTACACCGTAATCAAAAACATTCAGTACTTC
>TRBJ2-7|TRBV29-1|NA|NA
CSVRDTYEQYF
TGCAGCGTCCGGGACACCTACGAGCAGTACTTC